This TCR beta chain was retrieved from a study of blood T cell repertoires in COVID-19. Study in general: Sources were T cells, B-cell-depleted T cells, or PBMCs; the material itself was cDNA or gDNA.

CDR1 is SGHTA and CDR2 is FQGNSA in the germline V gene. This CDR3 is built from 13 residues. Trimming left V 1 base short and J 6 bases short, with 10 bases between. How the authors handled the data: Reference gene primer amplification gave estimated nucleated cell counts. The data were produced by immunoSEQ multiplex PCR, yet TCRdb's version contains in-frame clones alone and is incomplete. V and J calls and clone size are as listed in that table; D and trimming were resolved from the DNA. Among around 57,000 clones listed, about nine tenths were seen once. The receptor's source is a human donor with active COVID-19. The donor label of this sample is uncertain. Sequencing was done on a sample of peripheral blood. The rearrangement joins TRBV7-2 to TRBJ2-7, with a weak D call TRBD2 (6 bases). CDR3 in amino acids: CASSLGAGREQYF. CDR3 coding DNA: TGTGCCAGCAGCTTAGGGGCGGGACGCGAGCAGTACTTC. The variable domain in full, with the rest retrieved from reference TRBV7-2 and TRBJ2-7, is GAGVSQSPSNKVTEKGKDVELRCDPISGHTALYWYRQSLGQGLEFLIYFQGNSAPDKSGLPSDRFSAERTGGSVSTLTIQRTQQEDSAVYLCASSLGAGREQYFGPGTRLTVT.